This TCR beta chain originates from a study of blood T cells in healthy people across ages. Notes on the study in general: More naive CD4+ cells and higher diversity marked long-lived donors relative to aged donors.

This clonotype showed up just a few times. Antigen unknown. Primed by a sample-barcoded 5' primer and a J-beta primer mix, a second PCR proceeded for 7 to 11 cycles. TCRdb processed the 5' RACE reads anew with MiXCR; each CDR3 protein has one entry. The sample includes more than 550,000 distinct CDR3 sequences, 22% of them seen just once. This CDR3 comprises 16 residues. Trimming at V came to 2 bases and at J to 2 bases, leaving 6 bases not matched to a gene. Germline V gene data show CDR1 as SGHTA and CDR2 as FQGNSA. The V and J genes are TRBV7-2 and TRBJ1-3, with TRBD1 matching over 7 bases. What was sequenced was blood. This clonotype was obtained from a man between 65 and 85 years old in good health. The DNA of the CDR3 is TGTGCCAGCAGCTTAAACCAGGGGGTGCCTGGAAACACCATATATTTT. It codes for CASSLNQGVPGNTIYF.